These T cell receptor beta chains were read from a single sample in a study of blood T cell dynamics during melanoma immunotherapy. This table comes from immunoSEQ multiplex PCR, and its TCRdb copy is limited to in-frame clones, with some not included. This table has roughly 2,000 clones, around 80% appearing once. The material was CD8+ T cells from blood, obtained from a patient treated with checkpoint blockade. All receptors come from a human donor with melanoma. The CDR3 runs from the conserved cysteine through the conserved F or W. Fields, in order: clone size, D gene, J gene, V gene, CDR3 protein, CDR3 DNA. The D gene is left open where the match is weak. Clone size is not always given. Where it is, it says once, few, many or a class for expanded clones.

. TRBD1 TRBJ2-7 TRBV6-5 CASSPAGGIHEQYF TGTGCCAGCAGTCCTGCAGGGGGCATACACGAGCAGTACTTC
. TRBD2 TRBJ2-7 TRBV29-1 CSVCPSGYEQYF TGCAGCGTTTGCCCTAGCGGCTACGAGCAGTACTTC
few . TRBJ1-2 TRBV9 CASTLGGDYGYTF TGTGCCAGCACTCTCGGTGGGGACTATGGCTACACCTTC
. TRBD1 TRBJ1-1 TRBV4-1 CASTPGGQNTEAFF TGCGCCAGCACCCCAGGGGGGCAGAACACTGAAGCTTTCTTT
. . TRBJ1-3 TRBV11-2 CASSLAPRMGTIYF TGTGCCAGCAGCTTAGCACCTCGGATGGGCACCATATATTTT
. . TRBJ2-1 TRBV6-5 CASSYSGTYNEQFF TGTGCCAGCAGTTACTCAGGCACCTACAATGAGCAGTTCTTC
. . TRBJ1-1 TRBV9 CVSSVLGETEAFF TGTGTCAGCAGCGTACTGGGTGAAACTGAAGCTTTCTTT
. . TRBJ1-1 TRBV5-1 CASSFGVEAFF TGCGCCAGCAGCTTCGGGGTTGAAGCTTTCTTT
. . TRBJ2-6 TRBV6-5 CASSFGVGAGANVLTF TGTGCCAGCAGTTTTGGGGTGGGAGCTGGGGCCAACGTCCTGACTTTC
. . TRBJ2-2 TRBV4-1 CASSQVKGNPGELFF TGCGCCAGCAGCCAAGTCAAAGGGAATCCCGGGGAGCTGTTTTTT
. . TRBJ1-6 TRBV19 CASSAAFIYNSPLHF TGTGCCAGTAGTGCAGCCTTCATCTATAATTCACCCCTCCACTTT
. . TRBJ1-1 TRBV5-7 CASSSDTEAFF TGTGCCAGCAGCTCTGACACTGAAGCTTTCTTT
few . TRBJ2-1 TRBV6-1 CASTGDVSSYNEQFF TGTGCCAGCACCGGGGACGTGAGCTCCTACAATGAGCAGTTCTTC
. . TRBJ2-3 TRBV10-1 CASSGPHSGGGDTQYF TGCGCCAGCAGTGGCCCCCACAGCGGCGGTGGAGATACGCAGTATTTT
. . TRBJ1-3 TRBV2 CASTEGLTGNTIYF TGTGCCAGCACCGAGGGATTGACTGGAAACACCATATATTTT
few . TRBJ1-1 TRBV30 CAWSPEAFF TGTGCCTGGAGTCCTGAAGCTTTCTTT
. TRBD2 TRBJ2-7 TRBV2 CASSPTSGSAYEQYF TGTGCCAGCAGTCCGACTAGCGGGAGCGCCTACGAGCAGTACTTC
. . TRBJ1-2 TRBV2 CASSPGTPDGYTF TGTGCCAGCAGTCCAGGGACACCCGATGGCTACACCTTC
. TRBD2 TRBJ2-1 TRBV4-3 CASSSEPSSASGDEQFF TGCGCCAGCAGCAGCGAACCTTCTAGCGCAAGCGGGGATGAGCAGTTCTTC
. . TRBJ2-3 TRBV28 CASSHGEKYTQYF TGTGCCAGCAGTCATGGGGAAAAGTATACGCAGTATTTT
. . TRBJ2-5 TRBV5-1 CASRYGETQYF TGCGCCAGCAGGTACGGGGAGACCCAGTACTTC
. TRBD2 TRBJ2-2 TRBV9 CASSVVGGGLAGQGELFF TGTGCCAGCAGCGTCGTAGGGGGGGGACTAGCGGGACAAGGGGAGCTGTTTTTT
. . TRBJ2-3 TRBV29-1 CSVVVLASTDTQYF TGCAGCGTTGTTGTCTTAGCGAGCACAGATACGCAGTATTTT
. TRBD1 TRBJ2-7 TRBV5-8 CASSLRDRGYEQYF TGTGCCAGCAGCCTCCGGGACAGGGGCTACGAGCAGTACTTC
. . TRBJ1-6 TRBV19 CASSTHTSAGGIPLHF TGTGCCAGTAGTACCCACACCTCGGCGGGCGGAATCCCCCTCCACTTT
. . TRBJ2-7 TRBV19 CASSSEGLYEQYF TGTGCCAGTAGCTCCGAAGGCCTCTACGAGCAGTACTTC
. . TRBJ1-5 TRBV19 CASSMRRAGNQPQHF TGTGCCAGTAGTATGCGGAGGGCTGGCAATCAGCCCCAGCATTTT
. . TRBJ2-7 TRBV4-3 CASSQGAGTDEQYF TGCGCCAGCAGCCAAGGGGCAGGGACGGACGAGCAGTACTTC
. TRBD1 TRBJ2-7 TRBV5-4 CASSWETGGGGEQYF TGTGCCAGCAGCTGGGAGACAGGGGGAGGTGGAGAGCAGTACTTC
. . TRBJ2-3 TRBV5-1 CASSPEPGRTDTQYF TGCGCCAGCAGCCCGGAACCAGGGCGCACAGATACGCAGTATTTT
. . TRBJ1-1 TRBV11-2 CASSSTTGGTEAFF TGTGCCAGCAGCTCCACGACAGGAGGTACTGAAGCTTTCTTT
. . TRBJ1-2 TRBV4-1 CASSQVSGAYYGYTF TGCGCCAGCAGCCAAGTGTCAGGGGCCTACTATGGCTACACCTTC
. TRBD1 TRBJ1-2 TRBV5-1 CASSLEQGLYGYTF TGCGCCAGCAGCTTGGAACAGGGGTTATATGGCTACACCTTC
. TRBD1 TRBJ2-7 TRBV10-2 CASRRDRPGEQYF TGCGCCAGCAGACGGGACAGGCCGGGCGAGCAGTACTTC